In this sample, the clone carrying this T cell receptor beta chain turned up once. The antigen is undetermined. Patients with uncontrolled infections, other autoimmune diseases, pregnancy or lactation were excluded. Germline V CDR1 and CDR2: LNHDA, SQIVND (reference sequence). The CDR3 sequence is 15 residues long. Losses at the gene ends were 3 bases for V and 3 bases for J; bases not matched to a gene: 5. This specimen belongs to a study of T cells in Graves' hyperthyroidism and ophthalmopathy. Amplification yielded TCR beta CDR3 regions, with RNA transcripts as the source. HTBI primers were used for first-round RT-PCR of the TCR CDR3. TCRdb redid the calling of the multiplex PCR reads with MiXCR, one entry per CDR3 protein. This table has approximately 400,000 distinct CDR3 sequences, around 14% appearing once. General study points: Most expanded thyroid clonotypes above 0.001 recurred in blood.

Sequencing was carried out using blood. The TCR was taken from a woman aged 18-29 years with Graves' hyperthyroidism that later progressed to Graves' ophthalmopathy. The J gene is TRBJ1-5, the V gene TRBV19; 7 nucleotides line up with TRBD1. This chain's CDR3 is CASSISTGANQPQHF. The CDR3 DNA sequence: TGTGCCAGTAGTATCAGTACAGGGGCCAATCAGCCCCAGCATTTT.